The clone carrying this TCR beta chain was counted at least ten times. The data derive from a study of T cell repertoires in cytomegalovirus infection. V lost 5 bases to trimming and J lost 5 bases, with 10 bases between them. Germline V lookup: CDR1 DFQATT, CDR2 SNEGSKA (reference sequence). There are 12 residues in the CDR3. Using its own MiXCR run on the reads, TCRdb lists one record per CDR3 protein. Here the sample spans about 250,000 distinct CDR3 sequences, about 7% being singletons. This TCR came from a human donor in good health (CMV status not recorded). Some clones in this sample may be carry-over from other donors' samples. V gene TRBV20-1 combines with J gene TRBJ2-1; TRBD1 might be the D (5 bases). The sample comprised PBMCs. The CDR3 here is CSAQDTHNEQFF. The DNA for the CDR3 is TGCAGTGCTCAGGACACTCACAATGAGCAGTTCTTC.